This T cell receptor (beta chain) is from a study of response to subunit inactivated influenza vaccine (dated by TCRdb to between 2017 and 2018). For the study in its entirety: Deep quantitative T cell receptor repertoire profiling was used in the study to track responses to a trivalent subunit inactivated influenza vaccine.

What the research found in general, with its limitations: The authors proposed that each seasonal influenza vaccination may bring in only a limited number of new T cells.

With regard to this clonotype: This clone's antigen is unknown. Base qualities are not provided; no much larger clone lies one nucleotide away.

Preparation of the library involved RT-PCR. Data came from an Illumina HiSeq 2500. TCRdb reprocessed the public reads (quality trimming at Q25 with fastp, clone calling with MiXCR) and kept in-frame beta chains. A single entry per CDR3 protein holds the most common genes and DNA from its merged rows. The sample has around 300,000 distinct CDR3 sequences on record, roughly 20% of them singletons. About a tenth of the sample goes to the ten largest clones. Sequencing used PBMCs from blood, obtained about 19 months after vaccination. The TCR sequence derives from a man between 45 and 75 years old who received an inactivated influenza vaccine. Donor details come from another sample of the same person, matched by shared clones.

The DNA is TGCAGCGTTGGGGGACACCTGAACACTGAAGCTTTCTTT. This gives the protein CSVGGHLNTEAFF. The rearrangement combines TRBV29-1 with TRBJ1-1; possibly the D gene is TRBD1, per 6 matching bases. CDR1 and CDR2 are read off the germline V gene as SQVTM and ANQGSEA. Between the V and J ends, shortened by 4 bases and 0 bases respectively, the junction contains 9 bases. From the cysteine up to the phenylalanine, the CDR3 has a length of 13 residues. Only the CDR3 region is kept as DNA, spanning 39 bases read in frame from base 1. Reference TRBV29-1 and TRBJ1-1 genes cover what lies past the CDR3, so the full variable domain is SAVISQKPSRDICQRGTSLTIQCQVDSQVTMMFWYRQQPGQSLTLIATANQGSEATYESGFVIDKFPISRPNLTFSTLTVSNMSPEDSSIYLCSVGGHLNTEAFFGQGTRLTVV.